The rows below give T cell receptor beta chains drawn from one sample of a study of identical twins. TCRdb ran MiXCR on the 5' RACE reads and lists one entry per CDR3 protein. Altogether roughly 1.6 million distinct CDR3 sequences are present, roughly 35% being singletons, with the ten largest covering less than 0.35%. Sequencing used cord blood. These receptor sequences come from a newborn girl in good health. Each CDR3 is given with its conserved first and last residue. The D gene is left open where the match is weak. Expanded clones get a size class; other rows say once, few or many, or leave the size out.

clone_size | j_call | v_call | d_call | cdr3_nt | cdr3_aa
few | TRBJ1-5 | TRBV11-2 | . | TGTGCCAGCAGCCCCAGGAACAATCAGCCCCAGCATTTT | CASSPRNNQPQHF
many | TRBJ2-1 | TRBV10-3 | . | TGTGCCATCAGTGAGGGGACCTACAATGAGCAGTTCTTC | CAISEGTYNEQFF
. | TRBJ2-5 | TRBV20-1 | . | TGCAGTGCTAGCCCCCTTGGCGGCTCCTCCTACAATGAGCAGTACTTC | CSASPLGGSSYNEQYF
. | TRBJ1-6 | TRBV20-1 | . | TGCAGTGCCGGAACACTTTATAATTCACCCCTCCACTTT | CSAGTLYNSPLHF
. | TRBJ1-1 | TRBV20-1 | . | TGCAGTGCAACAACAGGACCCTGGGCTTTCTTT | CSATTGPWAFF
few | TRBJ2-5 | TRBV6-5 | TRBD1 | TGTGCCAGCAGTTACGAGGGACAGGGAGGGGAGACCCAGTACTTC | CASSYEGQGGETQYF
. | TRBJ2-1 | TRBV4-2 | TRBD2 | TGTGCCAGCAGCCCCGAGACTAGCGGGGGGAGCAATGAGCAGTTCTTC | CASSPETSGGSNEQFF
. | TRBJ2-1 | TRBV13 | TRBD2 | TGTGCCAGCACCCGGGAGGGCAGCTCCTACAATGAGCAGTTCTTC | CASTREGSSYNEQFF
few | TRBJ2-3 | TRBV7-8 | TRBD2 | TGTGCCAGCAGCTTCCTGACTAGCGGGAGGGTGGATACGCAGTATTTT | CASSFLTSGRVDTQYF
once | TRBJ2-1 | TRBV3-1 | . | TGTGCCAGCAGCCAAACTAGCCTGACCGACAATGAGCAGTTCTTC | CASSQTSLTDNEQFF
. | TRBJ1-6 | TRBV14 | . | TGTGCCAGCAGCCAAGATAGAAAATCACCCCTCCACTTT | CASSQDRKSPLHF
few | TRBJ1-4 | TRBV9 | TRBD1 | TGTGCCAGCAGCGAGCGGACAGGGGGATTCGAAAAACTGTTTTTT | CASSERTGGFEKLFF
many | TRBJ2-7 | TRBV21-1 | . | TGTGCCAGCAGCAAAACTAGCCTAGCGGGAGGCCCCTACGAGCAGTACTTC | CASSKTSLAGGPYEQYF
many | TRBJ2-7 | TRBV20-1 | . | TGCAGTGCTAGTCGGCCTAGGGGGTCCTACGAGCAGTACTTC | CSASRPRGSYEQYF
once | TRBJ2-3 | TRBV7-8 | . | TGTGCCAGCAGCTTTCGAGGGTCGGAACTGACGGATACGCAGTATTTT | CASSFRGSELTDTQYF
. | TRBJ2-5 | TRBV9 | . | TGTGCCAGCAGCGTAGGACCCTCCCAAGAGACCCAGTACTTC | CASSVGPSQETQYF
few | TRBJ2-7 | TRBV20-1 | . | TGCAGTGCTAGTTCCCGGGCCGCCTACGAGCAGTACTTC | CSASSRAAYEQYF
many | TRBJ2-1 | TRBV29-1 | . | TGCAGCGTTGACGCGGTTGAGCAGTTCTTC | CSVDAVEQFF
. | TRBJ2-3 | TRBV9 | TRBD2 | TGTGCCAGCAGCGCTAGCGGGGGGGGGCCCACAGATACGCAGTATTTT | CASSASGGGPTDTQYF
. | TRBJ1-1 | TRBV5-1 | . | TGCGCCAGCAGCTTGGCCGGGCCGCAAGAGACTGAAGCTTTCTTT | CASSLAGPQETEAFF
many | TRBJ1-5 | TRBV6-2/TRBV6-3 | . | TGTGCCAGCAGTTCCCGCAATCAGCCCCAGCATTTT | CASSSRNQPQHF
. | TRBJ2-7 | TRBV5-1 | TRBD2 | TGCGCCAGCAGCTCCACCGGGACTAACTCCTACGAGCAGTACTTC | CASSSTGTNSYEQYF
. | TRBJ1-4 | TRBV20-1 | . | TGCAGTGCCTACGGGGGCAGGGGAAATGAAAAACTGTTTTTT | CSAYGGRGNEKLFF
. | TRBJ1-2 | TRBV12-3/TRBV12-4 | . | TGTGCCAGCAGTTTTTGGGGGGCTGAGGAAGGCTACACCTTC | CASSFWGAEEGYTF
. | TRBJ2-1 | TRBV29-1 | TRBD1 | TGCAGCGTTGAAGTGGGGCAGAGGGGGCTTCACAATGAGCAGTTCTTC | CSVEVGQRGLHNEQFF
. | TRBJ2-4 | TRBV20-1 | . | TGCAGTGCTAGAGATCTTGAATTACTAGCCAAAAACATTCAGTACTTC | CSARDLELLAKNIQYF
. | TRBJ2-7 | TRBV2 | . | TGTGCCAGCAGTGAATACCCGGAACTAGCCGCAAATGAGCAGTACTTC | CASSEYPELAANEQYF
. | TRBJ2-7 | TRBV12-3/TRBV12-4 | . | TGTGCCAGCAGGGACCCCAGGACAGTAAAAGTGTACTTC | CASRDPRTVKVYF
. | TRBJ1-2 | TRBV30 | . | TGTGCCTGGAGTGGAGGGCCGGACCGCTATGGCTACACCTTC | CAWSGGPDRYGYTF